Listed below are T cell receptor beta chains from one sample, sequenced in a study of shared clonotypes between healthy human individuals. Produced via immunoSEQ multiplex PCR; TCRdb's table is partial and in-frame only. The repertoire has approximately 2.4 million clones, around 95% of them found once; the top ten carry roughly 0.13%. Material: naive CD4+ T cells sorted from blood. The receptors were sampled from a man aged 18 to 30 in good health. Each CDR3 is given with its conserved first and last residue. The D gene is left open where the match is weak. A clone size is listed for some rows: how often the clone was seen (once, few, many), or a class if it is expanded.

CDR3 | DNA | V | D | size | J
CASNNASRGSAEQYF | TGTGCCAGCAATAACGCCTCCAGGGGATCCGCCGAGCAGTACTTC | TRBV6-4 | - | - | TRBJ2-7
CASSEAWPESYEQYF | TGTGCCAGCAGTGAAGCGTGGCCAGAGTCCTACGAGCAGTACTTC | TRBV2 | - | - | TRBJ2-7
CASSDRGGNIQYF | TGTGCCAGCAGTGACAGGGGGGGCAACATTCAGTACTTC | TRBV6-1 | - | - | TRBJ2-4
CASSLAGTGTYEQYF | TGTGCCAGCAGCTTAGCAGGGACAGGGACCTACGAGCAGTACTTC | TRBV7-6 | TRBD1 | - | TRBJ2-7
CASSLGGENIQYF | TGTGCCAGCAGTTTAGGCGGGGAAAACATTCAGTACTTC | TRBV27 | - | - | TRBJ2-4
CASSFSDGDSYEQYF | TGTGCCAGCAGCTTTTCGGACGGTGACTCCTACGAGCAGTACTTC | TRBV11-1 | - | - | TRBJ2-7
CAISSGYNEQFF | TGTGCCATCAGCTCAGGGTACAATGAGCAGTTCTTC | TRBV10-3 | - | - | TRBJ2-1
CASSPLRENTIYF | TGTGCCAGCTCACCACTTCGGGAAAACACCATATATTTT | TRBV18 | - | - | TRBJ1-3
CAISEGWGQWNEQFF | TGTGCCATCAGTGAGGGGTGGGGACAGTGGAATGAGCAGTTCTTC | TRBV10-3 | TRBD1 | - | TRBJ2-1
CASSPARPVYNEQFF | TGTGCCAGCAGCCCTGCGAGGCCGGTTTACAATGAGCAGTTCTTC | TRBV9 | - | - | TRBJ2-1
CASLTHTYNEQFF | TGTGCCAGTCTAACACATACCTACAATGAGCAGTTCTTC | TRBV19 | - | - | TRBJ2-1
CASSRQVRDTEAFF | TGTGCCAGCAGCCGTCAGGTCAGGGACACTGAAGCTTTCTTT | TRBV9 | - | - | TRBJ1-1
CASSQDIGGGNEQFF | TGCGCCAGCAGCCAAGATATAGGCGGCGGCAATGAGCAGTTCTTC | TRBV4-1 | - | - | TRBJ2-1
CASRNRGGNEKLFF | TGTGCCAGCAGAAACAGGGGGGGAAATGAAAAACTGTTTTTT | TRBV2 | TRBD1 | - | TRBJ1-4
CASSLAAQETQYF | TGTGCCAGTAGTTTGGCAGCACAAGAGACCCAGTACTTC | TRBV19 | - | - | TRBJ2-5
CAWRIQLLYGYTF | TGTGCCTGGAGAATCCAGTTACTCTATGGCTACACCTTC | TRBV30 | - | - | TRBJ1-2
CASSQVLDTQYF | TGCGCCAGCAGCCAAGTCTTAGATACGCAGTATTTT | TRBV4-1 | - | - | TRBJ2-3
CASSLSRGSGVTYNSPLHF | TGTGCCAGCAGTCTTTCCAGGGGGAGCGGCGTCACCTATAATTCACCCCTCCACTTT | TRBV27 | TRBD1 | - | TRBJ1-6
CAITSGPGDEQYF | TGTGCCATCACATCCGGCCCCGGGGACGAGCAGTACTTC | TRBV10-3 | - | - | TRBJ2-7
CASSLASVRYTF | TGTGCCAGCAGCTTAGCGTCGGTTCGGTACACCTTC | TRBV7-2 | - | - | TRBJ1-2
CAWRRLESSYNEQFF | TGTGCCTGGAGGCGTTTGGAGAGCTCCTACAATGAGCAGTTCTTC | TRBV30 | - | - | TRBJ2-1
CASSLARDRSYEQYF | TGCGCCAGCAGCTTGGCTCGGGACAGGTCTTACGAGCAGTACTTC | TRBV5-1 | TRBD1 | - | TRBJ2-7
CASSRDGHSNQPQHF | TGTGCCAGCAGCCGGGACGGGCATAGCAATCAGCCCCAGCATTTT | TRBV11-2 | - | - | TRBJ1-5
CASSLAPSTDTQYF | TGTGCCAGCAGCTTAGCCCCCAGCACAGATACGCAGTATTTT | TRBV7-8 | - | - | TRBJ2-3
CASSFTGGDQPQHF | TGCGCCAGCAGCTTCACAGGGGGTGATCAGCCCCAGCATTTT | TRBV5-1 | TRBD1 | few | TRBJ1-5
CASSLALAGNYEQYF | TGTGCCAGCAGCTTAGCACTAGCGGGGAACTACGAGCAGTACTTC | TRBV11-2 | TRBD2 | - | TRBJ2-7
CASSAGSIEKLFF | TGTGCCAGCAGCGCGGGCTCAATTGAAAAACTGTTTTTT | TRBV5-4 | - | - | TRBJ1-4
CASRRASGSDTQYF | TGTGCCAGCAGAAGGGCTAGCGGGAGCGATACGCAGTATTTT | TRBV6-5 | TRBD2 | - | TRBJ2-3
CASSQQTAFNYGYTF | TGCGCCAGCAGCCAGCAAACCGCATTTAACTATGGCTACACCTTC | TRBV4-1 | - | - | TRBJ1-2
CASSFGQGMVYF | TGTGCCAGCAGCTTCGGGCAGGGCATGGTATATTTT | TRBV7-8 | - | few | TRBJ1-3
CASSQQTGALPYEQYF | TGTGCCAGCTCCCAACAGACAGGGGCCTTACCCTACGAGCAGTACTTC | TRBV18 | TRBD1 | - | TRBJ2-7
CASRDTGRENTEAFF | TGTGCCAGCAGGGATACAGGGAGGGAGAACACTGAAGCTTTCTTT | TRBV27 | - | - | TRBJ1-1
CASSDSGQMNTEAFF | TGTGCCAGCAGTGACTCGGGACAGATGAACACTGAAGCTTTCTTT | TRBV6-5 | TRBD1 | - | TRBJ1-1
CASSLVAGEKLFF | TGCGCCAGCAGCTTGGTGGCAGGTGAAAAACTGTTTTTT | TRBV5-1 | - | - | TRBJ1-4
CASSNYYEQYF | TGTGCCAGCAGTAACTACTACGAGCAGTACTTC | TRBV6-1 | - | - | TRBJ2-7
CASRPGCPYEQYF | TGTGCCAGCAGACCAGGTTGCCCCTACGAGCAGTACTTC | TRBV9 | - | - | TRBJ2-7
CASSSLGGNEQFF | TGTGCCAGCAGCTCCCTCGGCGGAAATGAGCAGTTCTTC | TRBV7-2 | - | - | TRBJ2-1
CASSLQGAGPQHF | TGTGCCAGCAGCTTGCAAGGGGCTGGGCCCCAGCATTTT | TRBV5-4 | - | - | TRBJ1-5
CASSQDSGTLSKLFF | TGCGCCAGCAGCCAAGACTCCGGGACACTCTCAAAACTGTTTTTT | TRBV4-3 | - | - | TRBJ1-4
CASSFSGIITEAFF | TGTGCCAGCAGTTTTTCAGGGATTATCACTGAAGCTTTCTTT | TRBV6-5 | - | - | TRBJ1-1